A selection of T cell receptor beta chains follows, all from one sample in a study of blood T cell repertoires in COVID-19. The table came from immunoSEQ multiplex PCR; TCRdb's copy has only in-frame clones and leaves some out. The table has about 300,000 clones, about 87% seen once; the top ten hold roughly 7%. The sequenced material came from peripheral blood. These receptors originate from a woman aged 25 to 39 who had recovered from COVID-19. CDR3s include the opening cysteine and the closing phenylalanine or tryptophan. A D gene is named only where the DNA matches it firmly. Size is stated for part of the rows, as once, few or many counts, or as a class when the clone is expanded.

size: .; V: TRBV28; J: TRBJ2-5; D: .; DNA: TGTGCCAGCAGTTTGCAGGGACATCTTGAGACCCAGTACTTC; CDR3: CASSLQGHLETQYF
size: .; V: TRBV3-1/TRBV3-2; J: TRBJ2-2; D: TRBD1; DNA: TGTGCCAGCAGCCAAGGGACAGGGGGCACCGGGGAGCTGTTTTTT; CDR3: CASSQGTGGTGELFF
size: .; V: TRBV6-5; J: TRBJ1-1; D: .; DNA: TGTGCCAGCGGCCAAGGGGCGCCGACTGAAGCTTTCTTT; CDR3: CASGQGAPTEAFF
size: .; V: TRBV27; J: TRBJ1-5; D: .; DNA: TGTGCCAGCAGCCTCTGGGGGCAGGCTGGTCAGCCCCAGCATTTT; CDR3: CASSLWGQAGQPQHF
size: .; V: TRBV6-6; J: TRBJ2-1; D: TRBD2; DNA: TGTGCCAGCAGTCGAACACTAGCGAGGTCCTACAATGAGCAGTTCTTC; CDR3: CASSRTLARSYNEQFF
size: .; V: TRBV18; J: TRBJ2-2; D: .; DNA: TGTGCCAGCTCTACACTGGATCGTTCGCCCCTTACAGTGACGTACACCGGGGAGCTGTTTTTT; CDR3: CASSTLDRSPLTVTYTGELFF
size: .; V: TRBV24-1; J: TRBJ1-5; D: .; DNA: TGTGCCACCAGTGATTCCGCGTCATGGAGTCAGCCCCAGCATTTT; CDR3: CATSDSASWSQPQHF
size: .; V: TRBV4-1; J: TRBJ2-1; D: .; DNA: TGCGCCAGCAGCCATCGGGACAACCGTCACCATGAGCAGTTCTTC; CDR3: CASSHRDNRHHEQFF
size: once; V: TRBV19; J: TRBJ2-4; D: TRBD2; DNA: TGTGCCAGTAGTTCCGGGGGGGCGGGAGCCAAAAACATTCAGTACTTC; CDR3: CASSSGGAGAKNIQYF
size: once; V: TRBV27; J: TRBJ2-6; D: TRBD1; DNA: TGTGCCAGCAGTCAAGTTCGGGGACAGGGGGCTGGGGCCAACGTCCTGACTTTC; CDR3: CASSQVRGQGAGANVLTF
size: .; V: TRBV28; J: TRBJ2-7; D: .; DNA: TGTGCCAGCAGTTTTTCCCCCTCCTCCCCCGAGCAGTACTTC; CDR3: CASSFSPSSPEQYF
size: .; V: TRBV28; J: TRBJ1-2; D: TRBD1; DNA: TGTGCCAGCAGCCCTACTACGGACAGGACTAACTATGGCTACACCTTC; CDR3: CASSPTTDRTNYGYTF
size: .; V: TRBV18; J: TRBJ1-2; D: .; DNA: TGTGCCAGCTCACCAGTATCTGAGGAGGGCTACACCTTC; CDR3: CASSPVSEEGYTF
size: .; V: TRBV4-2; J: TRBJ2-3; D: .; DNA: TGTGCCAGCAGCCAAGATTCGGGGGATACGCAGTATTTT; CDR3: CASSQDSGDTQYF
size: .; V: TRBV11-2; J: TRBJ2-5; D: .; DNA: TGTGCCAGCAGCTTAGGTTCGGGAGAGACCCAGTACTTC; CDR3: CASSLGSGETQYF
size: .; V: TRBV5-6; J: TRBJ2-7; D: .; DNA: TGTGCCAGCAGCAGGAAGCTAGACAGGAGGAAGTACAACGAGCAGTACTTC; CDR3: CASSRKLDRRKYNEQYF
size: .; V: TRBV7-9; J: TRBJ2-3; D: TRBD2; DNA: TGTGCCAGCAGCCGGATGGGACTAGCGGGGCGGCTGCCGCAGTATTTT; CDR3: CASSRMGLAGRLPQYF
size: .; V: TRBV10-2; J: TRBJ1-2; D: .; DNA: TGCGCCAGCAGTACCGACAGTTTCGCTGGCTACACCTTC; CDR3: CASSTDSFAGYTF
size: .; V: TRBV18; J: TRBJ1-1; D: .; DNA: TGTGCCAGCTCACCACCGCAGGGATTGAACACTGAAGCTTTCTTT; CDR3: CASSPPQGLNTEAFF
size: .; V: TRBV19; J: TRBJ1-1; D: .; DNA: TGTGCCAGTAGTATAGCCAGGGCGATGAACACTGAAGCTTTCTTT; CDR3: CASSIARAMNTEAFF
size: .; V: TRBV7-6; J: TRBJ2-2; D: TRBD1; DNA: TGTGCCAGCAGCTTATGGGACAGGGGTAGGAACACCGGGGAGCTGTTTTTT; CDR3: CASSLWDRGRNTGELFF
size: .; V: TRBV4-2; J: TRBJ2-7; D: .; DNA: TGTGCCAGCAGCCAAGGGGCCGGGACTGCCTACGAGCAGTACTTC; CDR3: CASSQGAGTAYEQYF
size: .; V: TRBV5-1; J: TRBJ1-6; D: TRBD1; DNA: TGCGCCAGCAGAGGGACAGTCGTTAATTCACCCCTCCACTTT; CDR3: CASRGTVVNSPLHF
size: .; V: TRBV28; J: TRBJ2-1; D: .; DNA: TGTGCCAGCAGTCCCCATCGGGGGACCTACAATGAGCAGTTCTTC; CDR3: CASSPHRGTYNEQFF
size: .; V: TRBV5-4; J: TRBJ1-6; D: .; DNA: TGTGCCAGCAGCTTTCCAGGCATCGGGGGTAATTCACCCCTCCACTTT; CDR3: CASSFPGIGGNSPLHF
size: .; V: TRBV19; J: TRBJ1-1; D: .; DNA: TGTGCCAGCAGACAGGAACGGCGTGAAGCTTTCTTT; CDR3: CASRQERREAFF
size: .; V: TRBV27; J: TRBJ1-4; D: .; DNA: TGTGCCAGCAGTATTCTCACAGGGACGGGGGAAAAACTGTTTTTT; CDR3: CASSILTGTGEKLFF
size: .; V: TRBV5-1; J: TRBJ2-5; D: TRBD1; DNA: TGCGCCAGTACATCCCAGGGGGCTTGGAGGGAGACCCAGTACTTC; CDR3: CASTSQGAWRETQYF
size: .; V: TRBV14; J: TRBJ2-6; D: .; DNA: TGTGCCAGCAGCGTACAGGCTGGGAACTCTGGGGCCAACGTCCTGACTTTC; CDR3: CASSVQAGNSGANVLTF
size: .; V: TRBV6-5; J: TRBJ2-7; D: .; DNA: TGTGCCAGCCAGGGACGGGGGACCTACGAGCAGTACTTC; CDR3: CASQGRGTYEQYF
size: .; V: TRBV6-4; J: TRBJ1-1; D: TRBD1; DNA: TGTGCCAGCAGTCCCCCGGACAGGGTCGATCTATGGAGACGCACTGAAGCTTTCTTT; CDR3: CASSPPDRVDLWRRTEAFF
size: .; V: TRBV6-6; J: TRBJ1-3; D: .; DNA: TGTGCCAGCAGCGCAGGGGTCGGAAACACCATATATTTT; CDR3: CASSAGVGNTIYF
size: .; V: TRBV7-9; J: TRBJ2-5; D: .; DNA: TGTGCCAGCAGCTTTGGACTCCAAGAGACCCAGTACTTC; CDR3: CASSFGLQETQYF
size: .; V: TRBV24-1; J: TRBJ2-2; D: TRBD1; DNA: TGTGCCACCAAGCCGGGACAGGAGAACACCGGGGAGCTGTTTTTT; CDR3: CATKPGQENTGELFF
size: .; V: TRBV7-8; J: TRBJ1-1; D: TRBD1; DNA: TGTGCCAGCAGCCGGACAGGGTCCACTGAAGCTTTCTTT; CDR3: CASSRTGSTEAFF
size: .; V: TRBV5-4; J: TRBJ1-1; D: .; DNA: TGTGCCAGCAACTGGGGGGAAAGAAACACTGAAGCTTTCTTT; CDR3: CASNWGERNTEAFF
size: .; V: TRBV29-1; J: TRBJ1-2; D: TRBD1; DNA: TGCAGCGCCCTGACAGGGGTAGACTATGGCTACACCTTC; CDR3: CSALTGVDYGYTF
size: .; V: TRBV28; J: TRBJ2-7; D: .; DNA: TGTGCCAGCAGTTCCGTTGCGGCAGGGCTGGAGATGTACGAGCAGTACTTC; CDR3: CASSSVAAGLEMYEQYF
size: .; V: TRBV6-2/TRBV6-3; J: TRBJ1-2; D: .; DNA: TGTGCCAGCAGTCCCACCTCCGCCAGGGGTGGCTACACCTTC; CDR3: CASSPTSARGGYTF
size: .; V: TRBV6-5; J: TRBJ2-1; D: .; DNA: TGTGCCAGTACCGGAACAGGGTCTATATCCAATGAGCAGTTCTTC; CDR3: CASTGTGSISNEQFF
size: .; V: TRBV5-6; J: TRBJ1-2; D: .; DNA: TGTGCCAGCAGCCGCGGAAGAGGGTGGGGAAAGGGAGGAGGCTACACCTTC; CDR3: CASSRGRGWGKGGGYTF
size: .; V: TRBV19; J: TRBJ1-1; D: .; DNA: TGTGCCAGTAGCACGGGGGGCGGTCGGACTGAAGCTTTCTTT; CDR3: CASSTGGGRTEAFF
size: few; V: TRBV5-1; J: TRBJ1-2; D: TRBD1; DNA: TGCGCCAGCAGCTATGGGACAGGGGGAGCTAACTATGGCTACACCTTC; CDR3: CASSYGTGGANYGYTF
size: .; V: TRBV6-6; J: TRBJ2-7; D: TRBD2; DNA: TGTGCCAGCAAATCCGCGGGGGGGCCCTCCTACGAGCAGTACTTC; CDR3: CASKSAGGPSYEQYF
size: .; V: TRBV19; J: TRBJ1-2; D: TRBD1; DNA: TGTGCCAGTAGTCCCCGACAGGGGCCCCTTGGCTACACCTTC; CDR3: CASSPRQGPLGYTF
size: few; V: TRBV3-1/TRBV3-2; J: TRBJ2-4; D: .; DNA: TGTGCCAGCAGCCCGACATTAGCCAAAAACATTCAGTACTTC; CDR3: CASSPTLAKNIQYF
size: .; V: TRBV15; J: TRBJ1-2; D: TRBD1; DNA: TGTGCCACCAGCAGTGACAGGGGAGCCTATGGCTACACCTTC; CDR3: CATSSDRGAYGYTF
size: .; V: TRBV2; J: TRBJ2-7; D: .; DNA: TGTGCCAACGACAAACAGGGTTCTCATTACGAGCAGTACTTC; CDR3: CANDKQGSHYEQYF
size: .; V: TRBV29-1; J: TRBJ1-5; D: .; DNA: TGCAGCGTTGGTTTCGGGGGCAATCAGCCCCAGCATTTT; CDR3: CSVGFGGNQPQHF
size: .; V: TRBV9; J: TRBJ1-1; D: TRBD1; DNA: TGTGCCAGCAGCGTAGCTACAGGGGCCCAAGGGGCTTTCTTT; CDR3: CASSVATGAQGAFF
size: .; V: TRBV29-1; J: TRBJ2-6; D: .; DNA: TGCAGCGTTGCGATCGGGAGCTCTGGGGCCAACGTCCTGACTTTC; CDR3: CSVAIGSSGANVLTF
size: .; V: TRBV5-1; J: TRBJ2-2; D: .; DNA: TGCGCCAGCAGCTTGGGGGACTTGAGGACCGGGGAGCTGTTTTTT; CDR3: CASSLGDLRTGELFF
size: .; V: TRBV7-9; J: TRBJ1-6; D: .; DNA: TGTGCCAGCAGCTTGTTCAGGAACCTTTATAATTCACCCCTCCACTTT; CDR3: CASSLFRNLYNSPLHF
size: .; V: TRBV27; J: TRBJ2-1; D: TRBD2; DNA: TGTGCCAGCAGTCCCGACGGGGGGGTTTACAATGAGCAGTTCTTC; CDR3: CASSPDGGVYNEQFF
size: .; V: TRBV15; J: TRBJ1-5; D: .; DNA: TGTGCCACGACGAATTCTACAGGGCCTACTAATCAGCCCCAGCATTTT; CDR3: CATTNSTGPTNQPQHF
size: .; V: TRBV27; J: TRBJ2-7; D: TRBD1; DNA: TGTGCCACCCGACAGGGGGCCTACGAGCAGTACTTC; CDR3: CATRQGAYEQYF
size: .; V: TRBV30; J: TRBJ1-1; D: .; DNA: TGTGCCTGGAGTGTAAGGTCAGGATATACTGAAGCTTTCTTT; CDR3: CAWSVRSGYTEAFF
size: .; V: TRBV29-1; J: TRBJ1-2; D: TRBD1; DNA: TGCAGCGTCGGGAACAGGGGGCGCGACTATGGCTACACCTTC; CDR3: CSVGNRGRDYGYTF
size: .; V: TRBV9; J: TRBJ1-2; D: .; DNA: TGTGCCAGCAGCGTAGCAATAAACGGGAGGGGCTATGGCTACACCTTC; CDR3: CASSVAINGRGYGYTF
size: once; V: TRBV5-1; J: TRBJ1-1; D: .; DNA: TGCGCCAGCAGCTTGGTCGACACCGTGAACACTGAAGCTTTCTTT; CDR3: CASSLVDTVNTEAFF